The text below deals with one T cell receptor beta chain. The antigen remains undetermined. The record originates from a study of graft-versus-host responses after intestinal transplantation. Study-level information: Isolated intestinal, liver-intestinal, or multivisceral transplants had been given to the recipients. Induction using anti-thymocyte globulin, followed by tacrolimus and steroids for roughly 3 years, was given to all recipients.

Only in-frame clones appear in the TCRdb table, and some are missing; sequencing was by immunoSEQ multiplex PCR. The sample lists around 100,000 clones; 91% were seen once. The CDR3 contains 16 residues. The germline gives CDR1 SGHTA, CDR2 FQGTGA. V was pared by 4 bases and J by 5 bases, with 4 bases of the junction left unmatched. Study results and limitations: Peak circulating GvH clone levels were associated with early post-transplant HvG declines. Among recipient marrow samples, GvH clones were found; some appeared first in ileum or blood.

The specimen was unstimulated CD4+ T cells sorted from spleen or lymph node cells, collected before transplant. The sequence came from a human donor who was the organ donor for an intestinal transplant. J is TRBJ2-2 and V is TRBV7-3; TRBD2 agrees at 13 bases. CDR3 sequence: CASSSTSGGGTGELFF. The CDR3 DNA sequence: TGTGCCAGCAGCTCAACTAGCGGGGGGGGGACCGGGGAGCTGTTTTTT.